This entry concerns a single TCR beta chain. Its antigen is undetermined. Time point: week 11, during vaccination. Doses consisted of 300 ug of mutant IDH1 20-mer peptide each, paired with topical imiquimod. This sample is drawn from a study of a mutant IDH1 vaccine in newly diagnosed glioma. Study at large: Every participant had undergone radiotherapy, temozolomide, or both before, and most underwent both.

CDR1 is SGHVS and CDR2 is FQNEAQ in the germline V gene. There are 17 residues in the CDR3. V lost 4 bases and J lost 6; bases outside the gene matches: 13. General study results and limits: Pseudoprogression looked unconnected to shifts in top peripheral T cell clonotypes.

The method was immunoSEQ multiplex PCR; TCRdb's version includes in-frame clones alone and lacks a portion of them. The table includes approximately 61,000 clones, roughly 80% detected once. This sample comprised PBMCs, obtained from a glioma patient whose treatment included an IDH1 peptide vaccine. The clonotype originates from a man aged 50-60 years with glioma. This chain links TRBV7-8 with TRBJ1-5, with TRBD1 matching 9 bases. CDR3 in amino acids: CASSYYLPGTGSQPQHF. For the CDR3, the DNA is TGTGCCAGCAGCTATTACCTTCCCGGGACAGGGAGTCAGCCCCAGCATTTT.